Presented here are 15 T cell receptor beta chains from one specimen sequenced in a study of blood T cell repertoires in COVID-19. Clones were read by immunoSEQ multiplex PCR, and TCRdb kept only the in-frame ones, dropping some. In the table there are just over 350,000 clones, approximately 86% of which are singletons. The sample taken for sequencing was peripheral blood. These receptors came from a woman aged 60-75 years with COVID-19, enrolled during active disease.

This chain joins TRBV3-1 (or the pseudogene TRBV3-2) and TRBJ1-6, with D uncertain. The CDR3 length is 16 residues. Deletions cut 0 bases from V and 5 bases from J, with 11 bases between. Per germline, CDR1 LGHDT and CDR2 YNNKEL (reference sequence). Here the CDR3 reads CASSQDGGLDNSPLHF. The CDR3 coding sequence is TGTGCCAGCAGCCAAGATGGAGGGCTTGATAATTCACCCCTCCACTTT.

This chain joins TRBV11-1 and TRBJ2-1, with 8 bases that match TRBD1. V lost 6 bases and J lost 5; bases outside the gene matches: 12. Germline CDR1 reads SGHAT; CDR2 reads FQDESV (reference sequence). The CDR3 consists of 16 residues. CDR3 coding DNA: TGTGCCAGCAGACCTAGAGGCGGCAGGGGGCACAATGAGCAGTTCTTC. Translating it yields CASRPRGGRGHNEQFF. Full variable domain (rest looked up from reference TRBV11-1 and TRBJ2-1): EAEVAQSPRYKITEKSQAVAFWCDPISGHATLYWYRQILGQGPELLVQFQDESVVDDSQLPKDRFSAERLKGVDSTLKIQPAELGDSAMYLCASRPRGGRGHNEQFFGPGTRLTVL.

The CDR3 DNA follows: TGTGCCTGGAGTTCCCAGGGAGAGACCCAGTACTTC. It yields the protein CAWSSQGETQYF. The gene calls are TRBV30 and TRBJ2-5; a possible D gene is TRBD1 (5 bases). The germline V and J ends were trimmed by 2 bases and 4 bases, with 8 bases remaining between them. CDR1 is GTSNPN and CDR2 is SVGIG in the germline V gene (reference sequence). The CDR3 spans 12 residues.

The genes are TRBV29-1 and TRBJ1-1, with D maybe TRBD1 (6 bases). This CDR3 region has 13 residues. V lost 2 bases and J lost 1, with 8 bases in between. CDR1 is SQVTM and CDR2 is ANQGSEA in the germline V gene. The CDR3 DNA follows: TGCAGCGTTGAAAGGACAGCGAACACTGAAGCTTTCTTT. It translates to CSVERTANTEAFF.

The rearrangement joins TRBV6-5 to TRBJ2-1, with 13 bases lining up with TRBD2. From germline, CDR1 is MNHEY and CDR2 SVGAGI. CDR3 length: 14 amino acids. Trimming removed 6 bases from V and 6 bases from J; junction bases left unmatched: 2. The chain's CDR3 is CASRGTSGVNEQFF. The DNA for the CDR3 is TGTGCCAGCAGAGGGACTAGCGGGGTCAATGAGCAGTTCTTC.

This chain links TRBV2 with TRBJ1-2, with D unclear. Germline V gives CDR1 SNHLY, CDR2 FYNNEI. This CDR3 region has 15 residues. V dropped 1 base and J dropped 1 base, with 10 bases sitting between them. CDR3 nucleotide sequence: TGTGCCAGCAGTGAAGACAGCCCGAATAACTATGGCTACACCTTC. This encodes CASSEDSPNNYGYTF.

The V call is TRBV23-1, the J call TRBJ1-5; 9 bases line up with TRBD1. TRBV23-1 falls under the ORF class, with uncertain function. This CDR3 comprises 16 residues. J lost 4 bases, V lost 1 base, and 5 bases had no gene match. The CDR3 DNA follows: TGCGCCAGCAGTCAATGGGTAGGACAGGGGAATCAGCCCCAGCATTTT. Translating it yields CASSQWVGQGNQPQHF.

This chain uses TRBV18 with TRBJ1-1; D is unresolved. The germline V gene has CDR1 KGHSH and CDR2 LQKENI. Trimming removed 3 bases from V and 1 base from J, with 12 bases in between. The CDR3 sequence is 15 residues long. As DNA, the CDR3 is TGTGCCAGCTCACCCTTACCCGGGTCGAACACTGAAGCTTTCTTT. Its protein is CASSPLPGSNTEAFF.

The rearrangement uses TRBV9 and TRBJ2-1, with D perhaps matching TRBD1 (6 bases). There are 17 residues in the CDR3. Germline V gene data show CDR1 as SGDLS and CDR2 as YYNGEE. V was shortened by 3 bases and J by 4 bases, with 20 bases between the two germline ends. CDR3 loop: CASSGRTGQLNYNEQFF. CDR3 DNA: TGTGCCAGCAGCGGGCGAACAGGACAGCTAAATTACAATGAGCAGTTCTTC.

The chain employs TRBV12-3 or TRBV12-4 and TRBJ1-1; no definite D call. The CDR3 has 12 amino acids. With 3 bases removed from V and 6 bases from J, the gap between germline ends came to 8 bases. CDR3 nucleotides: TGTGCCAGCAGTTTCAGTGGGCCTGAAGCTTTCTTT. Amino acids: CASSFSGPEAFF.

This sequence joins TRBV27 and TRBJ1-2, with D perhaps matching TRBD1 (5 bases). Germline CDR1 is MNHEY and CDR2 is SMNVEV (reference sequence). The CDR3 contains 13 residues. V was clipped by 3 bases and J by 7 bases, with 12 bases between them. CDR3: CASSFVGVGGYTF. The CDR3 DNA reads TGTGCCAGCAGTTTTGTAGGGGTTGGTGGCTACACCTTC.

This CDR3 reads CAISESAALEDTQYF. Here the CDR3 DNA reads TGTGCCATCAGTGAGTCGGCGGCGCTGGAAGATACGCAGTATTTT. J is TRBJ2-3 and V is TRBV10-3, with D uncertain. V was clipped by 0 bases and J by 5 bases, with 12 bases between them. The CDR3 has 15 residues. Germline CDR1 is ENHRY and CDR2 is SYGVKD.

The V and J genes are TRBV13 and TRBJ2-7, with D possibly TRBD1 on 7 matching bases. This CDR3 is 15 amino acids long. Trimming stripped 5 bases from V and 3 bases from J, with 17 bases between. Germline V lookup: CDR1 PRHDT, CDR2 FYEKMQ (reference sequence). The CDR3 nucleotides read TGTGCCAGCAGCCTGGGGGGACAGAGCGACTACGAGCAGTACTTC. This gives the protein CASSLGGQSDYEQYF.

This clone was picked up one time. The chain is built from TRBV19 and TRBJ2-1, with 7 bases fitting TRBD1. After removal of 9 bases from V and 5 bases from J, the junction contained 13 bases not matched to a gene. CDR1 LNHDA and CDR2 SQIVND come from the germline V gene (reference sequence). This CDR3 has 15 amino acids. CDR3 amino acids: CASGTRGQGNNEQFF. The CDR3 DNA follows: TGTGCCAGCGGAACAAGGGGGCAGGGTAACAATGAGCAGTTCTTC. Drawing the rest from reference TRBV19 and TRBJ2-1, the complete variable domain is DGGITQSPKYLFRKEGQNVTLSCEQNLNHDAMYWYRQDPGQGLRLIYYSQIVNDFQKGDIAEGYSVSREKKESFPLTVTSAQKNPTAFYLCASGTRGQGNNEQFFGPGTRLTVL.

This sequence joins TRBV4-1 and TRBJ2-1; TRBD2 matches 7 bases. The CDR3 consists of 17 residues. Trimming at V came to 4 bases and at J to 2 bases, leaving 11 bases not matched to a gene. Germline CDR1 reads MGHRA; CDR2 reads YSYEKL. The DNA of the CDR3 is TGCGCCAGCAGCCGTCAAGCTGGACTAGTCGCCTACAATGAGCAGTTCTTC. Translation gives CASSRQAGLVAYNEQFF.